This T cell receptor (beta chain) was identified in a study of cytomegalovirus exposure and HLA in healthy donors. CDR1 and CDR2 from the germline V gene are MNHEY and SMNVEV (reference sequence). The CDR3 length is 14 residues. The V and J ends lost 5 bases and 7 bases, in that order; junction bases with no gene match: 0. PCR primers comprised 60 Vbeta and 13 Jbeta primers. Assay: immunoSEQ multiplex PCR; the TCRdb copy retains only in-frame clones and omits some. The listing contains approximately 120,000 clones. In regard to this clone: Its antigen is undetermined.

Study-level results: The majority of CMV-associated TCR beta chains were reported as apparently HLA-restricted in a later analysis. In vitro confirmation showed three CMV-associated chains to be CMV antigen specific. Reported performance of the classifier showed diagnosis of cytomegalovirus status with high specificity and sensitivity.

The chain has TRBV27 and TRBJ2-1; 15 nucleotides match TRBD2. Sequencing was performed on PBMCs. The sequence came from a man aged 25 to 40 in good health and CMV-seronegative. The CDR3 loop reads CASSGTSGRNEQFF. The DNA for the CDR3 is TGTGCCAGCAGTGGGACTAGCGGGAGGAATGAGCAGTTCTTC.